Listed below are T cell receptor beta chains from one sample, sequenced in a study of regulatory T cells in long-lasting Graves disease. TCRdb analysed the multiplex PCR reads with MiXCR anew, one entry per CDR3 protein. The sample consists of 450,000 or so distinct CDR3 sequences, about 20% of them appearing once. The source was peripheral blood mononuclear cells (PBMCs), collected when the disease was refractory, from a patient treated with antithyroid drugs. The source is a female donor with Graves disease. Each CDR3 is given with its conserved first and last residue. The order of the fields is V gene, clone size, J gene, D gene, CDR3 protein, CDR3 DNA. A D gene is named only where the DNA matches it firmly. Expanded clones are given a class, and other clones once, few, many or no size at all.

v_gene: TRBV20-1
abundance: .
j_gene: TRBJ1-5
d_gene: .
CDR3aa: CSAREIPTDYSNQPQHF
CDR3nt: TGCAGTGCTAGAGAGATACCAACAGATTATAGCAATCAGCCCCAGCATTTT

v_gene: TRBV28
abundance: many
j_gene: TRBJ2-7
d_gene: TRBD1
CDR3aa: CASSPTGVYEQYF
CDR3nt: TGTGCCAGCAGTCCTACAGGGGTCTACGAGCAGTACTTC

v_gene: TRBV6-5
abundance: many
j_gene: TRBJ1-2
d_gene: .
CDR3aa: CASSYSSGQWEGHGYTF
CDR3nt: TGTGCCAGCAGTTACTCGAGTGGGCAGTGGGAAGGTCATGGCTACACCTTC

v_gene: TRBV12-3/TRBV12-4
abundance: .
j_gene: TRBJ1-2
d_gene: TRBD1
CDR3aa: CASSFSPDRAGYAF
CDR3nt: TGTGCCAGCAGTTTCTCACCGGACAGGGCTGGCTACGCCTTC

v_gene: TRBV6-5
abundance: many
j_gene: TRBJ1-5
d_gene: TRBD1
CDR3aa: CASSFDRGPQPQHF
CDR3nt: TGTGCCAGCAGTTTTGACAGGGGTCCTCAGCCCCAGCATTTT

v_gene: TRBV7-2
abundance: .
j_gene: TRBJ1-2
d_gene: TRBD1
CDR3aa: CASSLGTGEWYGYTF
CDR3nt: TGTGCCAGCAGCTTGGGGACAGGGGAGTGGTATGGCTACACCTTC

v_gene: TRBV10-2
abundance: .
j_gene: TRBJ2-7
d_gene: TRBD2
CDR3aa: CASRPPGLGYYEQYF
CDR3nt: TGCGCCAGCAGGCCTCCGGGACTAGGTTACTACGAGCAGTACTTC

v_gene: TRBV7-9
abundance: few
j_gene: TRBJ2-3
d_gene: .
CDR3aa: CASSLSGTAYTDTQYF
CDR3nt: TGTGCCAGCAGCTTATCCGGGACCGCTTACACAGATACGCAGTATTTT

v_gene: TRBV7-2
abundance: many
j_gene: TRBJ1-5
d_gene: .
CDR3aa: CASSETAGAGQPQHF
CDR3nt: TGTGCCAGCAGCGAAACGGCAGGGGCCGGTCAGCCCCAGCATTTT

v_gene: TRBV28
abundance: many
j_gene: TRBJ2-2
d_gene: .
CDR3aa: CASSIWTVSNTGELFF
CDR3nt: TGTGCCAGCAGTATCTGGACGGTGTCGAACACCGGGGAGCTGTTTTTT

v_gene: TRBV6-1
abundance: few
j_gene: TRBJ2-2
d_gene: .
CDR3aa: CASGIPGGGGELFF
CDR3nt: TGTGCCAGCGGAATCCCAGGGGGGGGCGGGGAGCTGTTTTTT

v_gene: TRBV19
abundance: .
j_gene: TRBJ2-5
d_gene: .
CDR3aa: CASSRQIQETQYF
CDR3nt: TGTGCCAGTAGTAGACAGATCCAAGAGACCCAGTACTTC

v_gene: TRBV7-2
abundance: many
j_gene: TRBJ1-4
d_gene: .
CDR3aa: CASSTGNEKLFF
CDR3nt: TGTGCCAGCAGTACTGGTAATGAAAAACTGTTTTTT

v_gene: TRBV6-2/TRBV6-3
abundance: few
j_gene: TRBJ2-7
d_gene: TRBD2
CDR3aa: CASSYSSLAGWEQYF
CDR3nt: TGTGCCAGCAGTTACTCGTCTCTAGCGGGATGGGAGCAGTACTTC

v_gene: TRBV7-2
abundance: many
j_gene: TRBJ2-5
d_gene: .
CDR3aa: CASSLDHVRETQYF
CDR3nt: TGTGCCAGCAGCTTAGACCACGTGAGAGAGACCCAGTACTTC

v_gene: TRBV10-3
abundance: many
j_gene: TRBJ1-5
d_gene: .
CDR3aa: CAITPGDQPQHF
CDR3nt: TGTGCCATCACCCCGGGGGACCAGCCCCAGCATTTT

v_gene: TRBV7-2
abundance: few
j_gene: TRBJ2-2
d_gene: TRBD2
CDR3aa: CASGPGLATGELFF
CDR3nt: TGTGCCAGCGGCCCGGGACTAGCGACCGGGGAGCTGTTTTTT

v_gene: TRBV7-8
abundance: .
j_gene: TRBJ2-2
d_gene: TRBD1
CDR3aa: CASSLAYRGTGELFF
CDR3nt: TGTGCCAGCAGCTTAGCTTACAGGGGCACCGGGGAGCTGTTTTTT

v_gene: TRBV11-3
abundance: once
j_gene: TRBJ2-7
d_gene: TRBD2
CDR3aa: CASSFEGLVGVEQYF
CDR3nt: TGTGCCAGCAGCTTTGAGGGACTAGTCGGAGTCGAGCAGTACTTC